This T cell receptor (beta chain) was identified in a study of cytomegalovirus exposure and HLA in healthy donors. The primer mix had 60 Vbeta and 13 Jbeta primers. The protocol was immunoSEQ multiplex PCR, while the TCRdb copy is restricted to in-frame clones and leaves out a portion. The top ten hold 3.5% to 4% of the sample, which has 100,000 or so clones, 76% seen once. The germline CDR1 and CDR2 sequences are KGHSH and LQKENI. V lost 0 bases to trimming and J lost 9 bases; unmatched junction nucleotides: 3. The CDR3 extends over 14 amino acids. Study conclusions and caveats: Certain sequence variants were highly shared and formed a cluster, and this cluster was likely a sequencing artifact.

Only a few counts were recorded for this clone. Antigen specificity is unknown. This clonotype originated in a woman aged 45 to 65 in good health and CMV-seropositive. The sequenced sample consisted of PBMCs. The rearrangement links TRBV18 to TRBJ2-1; 9 bases line up with TRBD2. In DNA form, the CDR3 reads TGTGCCAGCTCACCACCGGGACTAGCAGGTGAGCAGTTCTTC. Translation gives CASSPPGLAGEQFF.